This is a list of T cell receptor beta chains from one sample in a study of blood T cell repertoires in COVID-19. Here immunoSEQ multiplex PCR was the method, and the copy in TCRdb shows in-frame clones only, minus some. The sample records 200,000 to 300,000 clones, roughly 90% being singletons. The sequenced sample was peripheral blood. These receptors all come from a young man with active or convalescent COVID-19. CDR3s include the opening cysteine and the closing phenylalanine or tryptophan. A D gene is named only where the DNA matches it firmly. Clone size is not always given. Where it is, it says once, few, many or a class for expanded clones.

>.|TRBV4-3|once|17|TRBJ1-2
CASSPKSRGATNYGYTF
TGCGCCAGCAGCCCAAAATCGCGGGGGGCAACAAACTATGGCTACACCTTC
>.|TRBV10-1|.|16|TRBJ2-1
CASSESVGTPYNEQFF
TGCGCCAGCAGTGAGTCGGTGGGGACTCCTTACAATGAGCAGTTCTTC
>.|TRBV6-4|.|14|TRBJ2-3
CASSDGGSTDTQYF
TGTGCCAGCAGTGACGGGGGGAGCACAGATACGCAGTATTTT
>TRBD1|TRBV12-5|.|14|TRBJ1-4
CASGQGTTNEKLFF
TGTGCTAGTGGACAGGGGACAACTAATGAAAAACTGTTTTTT
>.|TRBV18|once|17|TRBJ1-5
CASSPVDRNFGNQPQHF
TGTGCCAGCTCACCAGTCGACAGAAACTTTGGCAATCAGCCCCAGCATTTT
>TRBD2|TRBV4-1|.|15|TRBJ2-3
CASSHTGTSEDTQYF
TGCGCCAGCAGCCATACTGGGACTAGCGAGGATACGCAGTATTTT
>TRBD1|TRBV3-1/TRBV3-2|.|17|TRBJ1-4
CASSPTGTGELNEKLFF
TGTGCCAGCAGCCCGACCGGGACAGGGGAACTTAATGAAAAACTGTTTTTT
>.|TRBV10-3|once|14|TRBJ1-3
CAIRLAGSGNTIYF
TGTGCCATCAGACTCGCCGGCTCTGGAAACACCATATATTTT
>TRBD1|TRBV6-6|.|17|TRBJ1-5
CASSPGTGVVVYQPQHF
TGTGCCAGCAGTCCCGGGACAGGGGTTGTAGTGTATCAGCCCCAGCATTTT
>TRBD2|TRBV5-1|.|16|TRBJ2-1
CASSGTSGGTYNEQFF
TGCGCCAGCAGCGGCACTAGCGGGGGAACCTACAATGAGCAGTTCTTC
>.|TRBV7-9|.|11|TRBJ1-1
CASTGGRVAFF
TGTGCCAGCACCGGTGGTCGGGTGGCTTTCTTT
>TRBD2|TRBV4-2|.|15|TRBJ2-5
CASSQDPRGEETQYF
TGTGCCAGCAGCCAAGATCCGCGGGGGGAGGAGACCCAGTACTTC
>.|TRBV6-5|.|16|TRBJ2-7
CASSYSGRRRSYEQYF
TGTGCCAGCAGTTACAGTGGGAGGCGGCGATCCTACGAGCAGTACTTC
>.|TRBV27|.|15|TRBJ2-1
CASSIRGAVENEQFF
TGTGCCAGCAGTATTCGGGGGGCGGTTGAAAATGAGCAGTTCTTC
>.|TRBV6-2/TRBV6-3|.|12|TRBJ1-6
CASSYHGSPLHF
TGTGCCAGCAGTTACCACGGTTCACCCCTCCACTTT
>.|TRBV15|few|13|TRBJ2-7
CATSKYRSTEQYF
TGTGCCACCAGCAAATACAGGTCCACCGAGCAGTACTTC
>.|TRBV5-4|.|14|TRBJ1-6
CASSLGQDNSPLHF
TGTGCCAGCAGCTTGGGACAGGATAATTCACCCCTCCACTTT
>TRBD2|TRBV7-8|.|17|TRBJ2-5
CASSPRLAGGSQETQYF
TGTGCCAGCAGCCCCAGACTAGCGGGGGGATCCCAAGAGACCCAGTACTTC
>TRBD1|TRBV19|.|15|TRBJ1-6
CASSAGTAYNSPLHF
TGTGCCAGTAGTGCCGGGACAGCCTATAATTCACCCCTCCACTTT
>TRBD1|TRBV6-4|.|13|TRBJ1-1
CASRGQMNTEAFF
TGTGCCAGCAGGGGACAGATGAACACTGAAGCTTTCTTT
>TRBD1|TRBV2|.|14|TRBJ1-6
CASSETGPNSPLHF
TGTGCCAGCAGCGAGACAGGGCCGAATTCACCCCTCCACTTT
>TRBD2|TRBV19|.|20|TRBJ2-3
CASSSMTSGGYTPSTDTQYF
TGTGCCAGTAGTTCGATGACTAGCGGGGGGTATACACCTAGCACAGATACGCAGTATTTT
>TRBD1|TRBV10-3|.|15|TRBJ2-7
CAISPQDRGSYEQYF
TGTGCCATCAGCCCACAGGACAGGGGATCCTACGAGCAGTACTTC
>.|TRBV18|.|13|TRBJ2-7
CASSPPSSYEQYF
TGTGCCAGCTCACCACCCAGTTCCTACGAGCAGTACTTC
>TRBD2|TRBV6-5|.|14|TRBJ2-1
CASSKRGSYNEQFF
TGTGCCAGCAGTAAGCGGGGAAGCTACAATGAGCAGTTCTTC
>.|TRBV7-2|.|14|TRBJ1-1
CASSRGGVEGRAFF
TGTGCCAGCAGCCGTGGGGGTGTGGAGGGTAGGGCTTTCTTT
>.|TRBV5-4|.|14|TRBJ1-2
CASSLPVGTGGYTF
TGTGCCAGCAGCTTGCCCGTCGGCACGGGTGGCTACACCTTC
>.|TRBV24-1|.|12|TRBJ1-1
CATSDAAGEAFF
TGTGCCACCAGTGATGCCGCGGGAGAAGCTTTCTTT
>.|TRBV10-3|.|14|TRBJ2-1
CAISDPMGGNEQFF
TGTGCCATCAGTGATCCAATGGGAGGAAATGAGCAGTTCTTC
>.|TRBV7-9|.|12|TRBJ2-1
CASSPQGNEQFF
TGTGCCAGCAGTCCGCAGGGCAATGAGCAGTTCTTC
>.|TRBV7-6|.|16|TRBJ2-3
CASSLGSRGVTDTQYF
TGTGCCAGCAGCTTAGGTTCGCGGGGAGTCACAGATACGCAGTATTTT
>.|TRBV10-1|.|14|TRBJ1-1
CASSESQGRGEAFF
TGCGCCAGCAGTGAGTCCCAGGGTCGCGGTGAAGCTTTCTTT
>.|TRBV5-1|.|14|TRBJ1-5
CASSLNGGDQPQHF
TGCGCCAGCAGCTTGAATGGCGGAGATCAGCCCCAGCATTTT
>TRBD1|TRBV9|once|16|TRBJ2-1
CASSPQGQLSYNEQFF
TGTGCCAGCAGCCCCCAGGGACAGCTCTCCTACAATGAGCAGTTCTTC
>TRBD1|TRBV29-1|once|15|TRBJ2-7
CSVEDLTGGEYEQYF
TGCAGCGTTGAAGATCTGACAGGGGGCGAGTACGAGCAGTACTTC
>.|TRBV6-4|.|15|TRBJ1-2
CASSDEDRINYGYTF
TGTGCCAGCAGTGACGAAGACAGGATCAACTATGGCTACACCTTC
>.|TRBV10-2|once|14|TRBJ1-2
CASSEEWVTYGYTF
TGCGCCAGCAGTGAGGAATGGGTGACATATGGCTACACCTTC
>.|TRBV2|.|14|TRBJ1-1
CASSEEGMVTEAFF
TGTGCCAGCAGTGAAGAGGGGATGGTCACTGAAGCTTTCTTT
>.|TRBV14|.|15|TRBJ2-7
CASSQDVGRAYEQYF
TGTGCCAGCAGCCAAGATGTCGGTAGAGCCTACGAGCAGTACTTC
>TRBD1|TRBV30|once|16|TRBJ1-3
CAWTPGTALSGNTIYF
TGTGCCTGGACTCCCGGGACAGCCCTCTCTGGAAACACCATATATTTT
>.|TRBV5-6|.|13|TRBJ1-3
CASSFGSGNTIYF
TGTGCCAGCAGCTTCGGGAGTGGAAACACCATATATTTT
>.|TRBV4-3|once|15|TRBJ2-7
CASSHRLGNSYEQYF
TGCGCCAGCAGCCACAGACTAGGGAACTCCTACGAGCAGTACTTC
>.|TRBV10-3|.|13|TRBJ1-2
CAIFLEGYYGYTF
TGTGCCATCTTTTTGGAGGGTTACTATGGCTACACCTTC
>TRBD1|TRBV23-1|once|18|TRBJ2-1
CASSQSRIRSGGCNEQFF
TGCGCCAGCAGTCAATCGAGAATAAGGTCAGGGGGCTGCAATGAGCAGTTCTTC
>.|TRBV6-6|.|15|TRBJ2-3
CASSYADGSTDTQYF
TGTGCCAGCAGTTACGCCGATGGCAGCACAGATACGCAGTATTTT
>TRBD2|TRBV5-6|.|15|TRBJ2-1
CASSFGLAGGNEQFF
TGTGCCAGCAGCTTTGGACTAGCGGGGGGAAATGAGCAGTTCTTC
>.|TRBV6-5|.|16|TRBJ1-2
CASSYSKGGITYGYTF
TGTGCCAGCAGTTACTCGAAGGGAGGGATTACCTATGGCTACACCTTC
>.|TRBV7-8|.|13|TRBJ1-1
CASSFQVNTEAFF
TGTGCCAGCAGCTTCCAGGTGAACACTGAAGCTTTCTTT
>.|TRBV30|.|15|TRBJ1-6
CAWSEDSSYNSPLHF
TGTGCCTGGAGTGAAGATAGCTCCTATAATTCACCCCTCCACTTT
>.|TRBV6-6|.|16|TRBJ2-6
CASSYGPGTGANVLTF
TGTGCCAGCAGTTACGGTCCGGGAACTGGGGCCAACGTCCTGACTTTC
>.|TRBV2|few|16|TRBJ2-2
CASSESAGVGPGELFF
TGTGCCAGCAGTGAATCGGCAGGGGTTGGGCCCGGGGAGCTGTTTTTT
>.|TRBV2|many|13|TRBJ1-5
CASRSYSNQPQHF
TGTGCCAGCAGGAGCTATAGCAATCAGCCCCAGCATTTT
>.|TRBV19|.|15|TRBJ1-2
CASSIIFRGFYGYTF
TGTGCCAGTAGTATTATTTTTAGGGGCTTCTATGGCTACACCTTC
>.|TRBV2|.|14|TRBJ2-3
CASSEAERTDTQYF
TGTGCCAGCAGTGAAGCAGAGCGCACAGATACGCAGTATTTT
>.|TRBV7-9|.|15|TRBJ1-5
CASSHAGNSNQPQHF
TGTGCCAGCAGCCACGCGGGAAATAGCAATCAGCCCCAGCATTTT
>.|TRBV6-5|.|13|TRBJ1-5
CASSRDSNQPQHF
TGTGCCAGCAGCCGAGATAGCAATCAGCCCCAGCATTTT
>.|TRBV6-2/TRBV6-3|.|11|TRBJ2-1
CASSYHVEQFF
TGTGCCAGCAGTTATCATGTTGAGCAGTTCTTC